Only one count was recorded for the clone carrying this T cell receptor beta chain. This record belongs to a study of blood T cell repertoires in COVID-19. Study as a whole: The origin of the acute and convalescent COVID-19 samples was the United States, Italy and Spain.

Under the authors' procedure: Nucleated cell counts were estimated from reference gene primer amplification. Profiling relied on immunoSEQ multiplex PCR, and the TCRdb table lists in-frame clones only, not all of them. The DNA gave D and trimming, while V, J and clone size come from that table. The sample lists around 200,000 clones; approximately 82% were seen once. Germline V CDR1 and CDR2: MNHNS, SASEGT. This CDR3 comprises 11 residues. V was pared by 1 base and J by 15 bases, with 9 bases between. The clonotype originates from a man aged 50 to 59 with active or convalescent COVID-19. The chain joins TRBV6-1 to TRBJ1-4; D remains unclear. Specimen: peripheral blood. The chain's CDR3 is CASSEDWGVFF. CDR3 in DNA: TGTGCCAGCAGTGAAGATTGGGGAGTGTTTTTT.